The subject of this entry is one TCR beta chain. Its target is unknown. The data derive from a study of Ad26.COV2.S vaccination and SARS-CoV-2 variants. The wider study: The Ad26.COV2.S arm of the COV1001 trial was where the donor was placed.

Findings and limits, study-wide: Substantial response breadth was reportedly seen for spike-specific CD8+ and CD4+ T cells after vaccination.

The repertoire was sequenced with immunoSEQ multiplex PCR; TCRdb's copy has only in-frame clones and lacks some. The sample lists about 480,000 clones; around 88% were seen once. The sample's treatment: approximately 18 received Ad26.COV2.S at low or high dose, single or two shots; roughly five received placebo; per-sample allocation not given. On day 63 after the first injection, vaccine and placebo recipients gave samples. CDR3 size: 22 residues. Germline V gives CDR1 MNHEY, CDR2 SMNVEV (reference sequence). The junction had 23 bases not matched to a gene; V was cut back by 6 bases and J by 2 bases.

This specimen consisted of peripheral blood, obtained in a trial of Ad26.COV2.S vaccine versus placebo. This sequence was found in a person between 18 and 60 years old who received the Ad26.COV2.S COVID-19 vaccine or a placebo. The V call is TRBV27, the J call TRBJ2-3; 13 bases match TRBD2. The CDR3 loop reads CASRPTSGRAKVFSSNTDTQYF. Written as DNA, the CDR3 is TGTGCCAGCAGACCTACTAGCGGGAGGGCCAAGGTCTTTTCTTCGAACACAGATACGCAGTATTTT.